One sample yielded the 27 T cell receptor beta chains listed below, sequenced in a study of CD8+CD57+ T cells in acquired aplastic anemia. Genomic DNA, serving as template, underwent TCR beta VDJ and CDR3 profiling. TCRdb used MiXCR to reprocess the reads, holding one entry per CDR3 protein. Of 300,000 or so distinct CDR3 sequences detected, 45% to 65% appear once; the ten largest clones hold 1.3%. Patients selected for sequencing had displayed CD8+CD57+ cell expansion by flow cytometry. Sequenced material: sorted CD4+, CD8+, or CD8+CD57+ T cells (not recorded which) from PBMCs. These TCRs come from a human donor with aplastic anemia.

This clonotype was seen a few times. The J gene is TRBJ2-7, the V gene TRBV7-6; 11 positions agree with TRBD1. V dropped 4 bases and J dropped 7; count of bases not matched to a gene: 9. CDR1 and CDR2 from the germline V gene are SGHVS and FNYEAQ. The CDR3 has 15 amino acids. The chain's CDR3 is CASSSDRGLFGEQYF. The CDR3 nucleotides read TGTGCCAGCAGCTCGGACAGGGGGCTATTCGGGGAGCAGTACTTC.

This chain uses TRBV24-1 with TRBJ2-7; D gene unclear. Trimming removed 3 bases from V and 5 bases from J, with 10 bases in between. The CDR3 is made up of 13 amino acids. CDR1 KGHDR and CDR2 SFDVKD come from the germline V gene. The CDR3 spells CATSDITRDEQYF. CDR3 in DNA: TGTGCCACCAGTGATATTACTCGAGACGAGCAGTACTTC.

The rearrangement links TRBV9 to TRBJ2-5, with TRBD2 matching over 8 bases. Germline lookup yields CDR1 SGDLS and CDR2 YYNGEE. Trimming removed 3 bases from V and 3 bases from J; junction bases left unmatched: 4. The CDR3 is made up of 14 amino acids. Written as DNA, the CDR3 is TGTGCCAGCAGCGCCGGACTAGCTGAAGAGACCCAGTACTTC. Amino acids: CASSAGLAEETQYF.

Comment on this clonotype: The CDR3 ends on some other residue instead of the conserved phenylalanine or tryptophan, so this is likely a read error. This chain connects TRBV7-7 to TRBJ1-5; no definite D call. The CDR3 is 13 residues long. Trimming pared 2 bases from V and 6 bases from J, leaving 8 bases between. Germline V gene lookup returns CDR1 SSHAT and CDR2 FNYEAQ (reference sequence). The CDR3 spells CASSLTYGQPQHS. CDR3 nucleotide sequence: TGTGCCAGCAGCTTAACGTATGGTCAGCCCCAGCATTCT.

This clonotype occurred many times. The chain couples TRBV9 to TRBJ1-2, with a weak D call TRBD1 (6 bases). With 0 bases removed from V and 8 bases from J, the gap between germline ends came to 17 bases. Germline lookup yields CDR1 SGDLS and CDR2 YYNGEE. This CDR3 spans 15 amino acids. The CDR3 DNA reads TGTGCCAGCAGCGTAGATAGGGGGTCCCAACAAGGCTACACCTTC. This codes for CASSVDRGSQQGYTF.

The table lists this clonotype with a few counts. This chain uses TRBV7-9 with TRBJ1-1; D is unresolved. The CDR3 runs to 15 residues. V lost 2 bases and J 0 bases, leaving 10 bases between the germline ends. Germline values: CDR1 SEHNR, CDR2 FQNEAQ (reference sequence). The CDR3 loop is CASSLIGAMNTEAFF. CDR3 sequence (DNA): TGTGCCAGCAGCTTAATAGGAGCTATGAACACTGAAGCTTTCTTT.

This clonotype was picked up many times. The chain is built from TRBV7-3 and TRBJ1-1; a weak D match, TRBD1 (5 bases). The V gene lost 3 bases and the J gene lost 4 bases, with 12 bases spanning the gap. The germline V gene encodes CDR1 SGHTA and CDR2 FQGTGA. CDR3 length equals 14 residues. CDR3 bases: TGTGCCAGCAGCTTCAGGGTGCTTGCCACTGAAGCTTTCTTT. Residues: CASSFRVLATEAFF.

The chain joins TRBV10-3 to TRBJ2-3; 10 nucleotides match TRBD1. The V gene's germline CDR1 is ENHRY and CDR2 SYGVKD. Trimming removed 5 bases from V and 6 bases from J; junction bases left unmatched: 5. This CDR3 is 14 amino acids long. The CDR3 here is CAISPGQGSDTQYF. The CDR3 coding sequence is TGTGCCATCAGTCCGGGACAGGGGTCCGATACGCAGTATTTT.

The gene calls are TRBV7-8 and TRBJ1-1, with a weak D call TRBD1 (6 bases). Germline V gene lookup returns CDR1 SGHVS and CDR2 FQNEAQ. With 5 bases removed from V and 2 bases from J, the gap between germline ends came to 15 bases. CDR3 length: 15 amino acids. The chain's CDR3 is CASSVDSSGNTEAFF. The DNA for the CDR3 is TGTGCCAGCAGCGTGGACAGCTCTGGAAACACTGAAGCTTTCTTT.

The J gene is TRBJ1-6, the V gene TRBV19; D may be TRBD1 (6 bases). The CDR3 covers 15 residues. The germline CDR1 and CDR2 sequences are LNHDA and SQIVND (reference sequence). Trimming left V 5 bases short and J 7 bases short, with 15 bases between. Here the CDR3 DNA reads TGTGCCAGTAGTGGGGGACAACTTGGGAATTCACCCCTCCACTTT. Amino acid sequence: CASSGGQLGNSPLHF.

The DNA for the CDR3 is TGTGCCAGTAGGAACAGGGGGGATAATTCACCCCTCCACTTT. Protein sequence: CASRNRGDNSPLHF. The gene calls are TRBV19 and TRBJ1-6; 8 bases fit TRBD1. This CDR3 has 14 residues. The junction had 3 bases not matched to a gene; V was cut back by 6 bases and J by 5 bases. Germline values: CDR1 LNHDA, CDR2 SQIVND (reference sequence).

CDR3 nucleotide sequence: TGCGCCAGCAGACCAGGGGGCGATGGCTACACCTTC. Protein: CASRPGGDGYTF. The chain uses TRBV5-1 and TRBJ1-2; 8 bases are shared with TRBD1. Per germline, CDR1 SGHRS and CDR2 YFSETQ. The CDR3 runs 12 residues. The V gene end was trimmed by 5 bases and the J gene end by 6 bases; junction bases not matched to a gene: 3.

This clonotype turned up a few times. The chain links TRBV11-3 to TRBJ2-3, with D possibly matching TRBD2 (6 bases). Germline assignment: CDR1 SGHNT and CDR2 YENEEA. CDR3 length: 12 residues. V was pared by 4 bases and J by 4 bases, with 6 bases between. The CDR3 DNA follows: TGTGCCAGCAGCTGGGACTCAGATACGCAGTATTTT. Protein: CASSWDSDTQYF.

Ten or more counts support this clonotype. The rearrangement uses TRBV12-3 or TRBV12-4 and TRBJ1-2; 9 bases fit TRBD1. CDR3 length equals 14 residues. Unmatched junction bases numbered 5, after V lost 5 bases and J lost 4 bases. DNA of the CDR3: TGTGCCAGCAGTCCGGGACAGGGATTCTATGGCTACACCTTC. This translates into CASSPGQGFYGYTF.

The CDR3: CAISEWDTSYEQYF. The CDR3 DNA reads as TGTGCCATCAGTGAATGGGACACTTCCTACGAGCAGTACTTC. This sequence joins TRBV10-3 and TRBJ2-7, with D tentatively TRBD1 (6 bases). The ends were cut back, 3 bases at V and 1 base at J, with 10 bases in the middle. Germline V gene sequence: CDR1 ENHRY, CDR2 SYGVKD. The CDR3 sequence is 14 residues long.

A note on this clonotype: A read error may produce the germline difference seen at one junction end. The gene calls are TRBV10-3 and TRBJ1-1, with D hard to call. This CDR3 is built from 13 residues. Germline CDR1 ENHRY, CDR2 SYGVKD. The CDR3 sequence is CASSYKSSTEAFF. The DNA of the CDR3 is TGTGCCAGCAGTTACAAGTCGTCTACTGAAGCTTTCTTT.

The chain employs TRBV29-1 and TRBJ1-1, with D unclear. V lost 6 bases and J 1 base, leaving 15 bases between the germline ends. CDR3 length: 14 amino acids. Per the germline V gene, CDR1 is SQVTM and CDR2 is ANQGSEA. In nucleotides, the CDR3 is TGCAGCGTCGGACTTTCGGCAGCGAACACTGAAGCTTTCTTT. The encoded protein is CSVGLSAANTEAFF.

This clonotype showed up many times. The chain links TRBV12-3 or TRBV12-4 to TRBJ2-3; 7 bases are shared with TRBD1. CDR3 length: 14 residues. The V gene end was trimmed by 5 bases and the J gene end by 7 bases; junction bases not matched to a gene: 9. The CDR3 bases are TGTGCCAGCAGTCAAACCGGGACAGACAATACGCAGTATTTT. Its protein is CASSQTGTDNTQYF.

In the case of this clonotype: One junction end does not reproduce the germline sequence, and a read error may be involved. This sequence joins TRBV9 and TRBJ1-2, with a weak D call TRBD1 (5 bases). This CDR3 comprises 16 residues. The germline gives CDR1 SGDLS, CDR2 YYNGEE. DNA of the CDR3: TGTGCCGGCAGCGTAGGGCCCTTGACAGCCTCGGGGGGCTACACCTTC. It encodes CAGSVGPLTASGGYTF.

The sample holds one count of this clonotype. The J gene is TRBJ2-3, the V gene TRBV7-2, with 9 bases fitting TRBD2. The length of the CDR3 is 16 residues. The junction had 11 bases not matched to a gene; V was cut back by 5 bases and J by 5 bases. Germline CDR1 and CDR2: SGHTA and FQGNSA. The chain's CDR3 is CASSPRLAVAGDTQYF. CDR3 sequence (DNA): TGTGCCAGCAGCCCGCGACTAGCGGTAGCGGGAGATACGCAGTATTTT.

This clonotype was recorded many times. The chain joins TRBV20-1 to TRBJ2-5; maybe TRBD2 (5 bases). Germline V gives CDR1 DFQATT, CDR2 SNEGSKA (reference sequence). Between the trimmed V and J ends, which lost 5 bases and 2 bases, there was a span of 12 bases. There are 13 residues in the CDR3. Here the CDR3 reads CSAESGVQETQYF. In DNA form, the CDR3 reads TGCAGTGCTGAAAGCGGAGTACAAGAGACCCAGTACTTC.

The CDR3 is CASSHKNTEAFF. The CDR3 nucleotides read TGTGCCAGCAGTCACAAGAACACTGAAGCTTTCTTT. The V and J genes are TRBV14 and TRBJ1-1, with no clear D. Germline V lookup: CDR1 SGHDN, CDR2 FVKESK. Trimming pared 6 bases from V and 1 base from J, leaving 6 bases between. The CDR3 has 12 residues.

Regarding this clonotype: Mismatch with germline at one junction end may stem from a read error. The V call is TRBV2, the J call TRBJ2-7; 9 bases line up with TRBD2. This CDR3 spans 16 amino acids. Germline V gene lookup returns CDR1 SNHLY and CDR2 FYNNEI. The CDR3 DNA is TGTGCCACCAGTGACTCGGGACTAGCCCGCTCCTACGAGCAGTACTTC. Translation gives CATSDSGLARSYEQYF.

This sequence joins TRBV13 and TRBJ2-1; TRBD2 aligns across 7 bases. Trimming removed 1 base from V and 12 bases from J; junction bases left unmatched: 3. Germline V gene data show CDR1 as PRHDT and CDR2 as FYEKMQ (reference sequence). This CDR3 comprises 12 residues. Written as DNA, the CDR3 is TGTGCCAGCAGCTTAGAGAGGGAGGGGCAGTTCTTC. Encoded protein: CASSLEREGQFF.

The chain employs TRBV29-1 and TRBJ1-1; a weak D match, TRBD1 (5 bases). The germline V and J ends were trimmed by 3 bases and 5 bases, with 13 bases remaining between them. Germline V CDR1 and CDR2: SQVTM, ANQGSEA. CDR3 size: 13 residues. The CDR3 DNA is TGCAGCGTTGATGGGGGAACGGTTACTGAAGCTTTCTTT. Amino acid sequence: CSVDGGTVTEAFF.

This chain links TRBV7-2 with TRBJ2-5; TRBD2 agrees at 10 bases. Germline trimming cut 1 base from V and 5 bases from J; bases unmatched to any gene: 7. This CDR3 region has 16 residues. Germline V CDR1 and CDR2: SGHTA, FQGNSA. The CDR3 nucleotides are TGTGCCAGCAGCTTAGGGACTAGCGGAGCAGCGGAGACCCAGTACTTC. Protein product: CASSLGTSGAAETQYF.

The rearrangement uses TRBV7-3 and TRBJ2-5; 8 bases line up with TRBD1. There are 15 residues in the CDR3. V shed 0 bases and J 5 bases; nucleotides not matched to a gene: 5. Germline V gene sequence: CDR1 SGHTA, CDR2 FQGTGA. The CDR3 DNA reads TGTGCCAGCAGCTTAACGCAGGGGGCGGTTGAGACCCAGTACTTC. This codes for CASSLTQGAVETQYF. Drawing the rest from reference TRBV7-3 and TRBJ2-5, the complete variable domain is GAGVSQTPSNKVTEKGKYVELRCDPISGHTALYWYRQSLGQGPEFLIYFQGTGAADDSGLPNDRFFAVRPEGSVSTLKIQRTERGDSAVYLCASSLTQGAVETQYFGPGTRLLVL.